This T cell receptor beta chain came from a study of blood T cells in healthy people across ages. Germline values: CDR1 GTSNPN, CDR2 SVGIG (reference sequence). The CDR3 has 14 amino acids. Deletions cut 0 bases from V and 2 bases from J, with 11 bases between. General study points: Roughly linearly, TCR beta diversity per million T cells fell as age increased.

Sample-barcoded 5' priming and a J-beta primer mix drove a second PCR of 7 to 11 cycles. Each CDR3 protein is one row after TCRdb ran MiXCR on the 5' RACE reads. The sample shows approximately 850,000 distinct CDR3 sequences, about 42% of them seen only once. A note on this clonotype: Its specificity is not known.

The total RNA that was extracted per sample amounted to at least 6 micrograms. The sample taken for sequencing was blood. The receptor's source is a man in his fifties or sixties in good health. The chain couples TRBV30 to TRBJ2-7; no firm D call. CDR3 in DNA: TGTGCCTGGAGTGTATCCACCTCAACCTACGAGCAGTACTTC. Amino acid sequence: CAWSVSTSTYEQYF. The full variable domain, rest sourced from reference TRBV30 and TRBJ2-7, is SQTIHQWPATLVQPVGSPLSLECTVEGTSNPNLYWYRQAAGRGLQLLFYSVGIGQISSEVPQNLSASRPQDRQFILSSKKLLLSDSGFYLCAWSVSTSTYEQYFGPGTRLTVT.